One and the same sample provided the 15 T cell receptor beta chains below, sequenced in a study of cytomegalovirus exposure and HLA in healthy donors. The PCR was carried out with 60 Vbeta primers and 13 Jbeta primers. The table came from immunoSEQ multiplex PCR; TCRdb's copy has only in-frame clones and leaves some out. The sample yields about 160,000 clones, 65% to 85% seen once. Sequencing was done on a sample of PBMCs. The origin of the receptors is a woman between 50 and 59 years old in good health and CMV-seropositive.

The CDR3 DNA sequence: TGTGCCAGTAGCACGGGACAGGGTTTGTGGAAACTGTTTTTT. This translates into CASSTGQGLWKLFF. The V gene is TRBV19, the J gene TRBJ1-4; 9 bases fit TRBD1. V shed 6 bases, J shed 11 bases, and the junction held 10 bases outside the gene matches. The CDR3 length is 14 residues. Germline CDR1 reads LNHDA; CDR2 reads SQIVND (reference sequence). The whole variable domain, remainder taken from reference TRBV19 and TRBJ1-4, is DGGITQSPKYLFRKEGQNVTLSCEQNLNHDAMYWYRQDPGQGLRLIYYSQIVNDFQKGDIAEGYSVSREKKESFPLTVTSAQKNPTAFYLCASSTGQGLWKLFFGSGTQLSVL.

This chain uses TRBV28 with TRBJ1-1; weak D call: TRBD1 (5 bases). The CDR3 has 14 residues. Germline CDR1 and CDR2: MDHEN and SYDVKM. Trimming took off 3 bases at V and 0 bases at J, with 8 bases between the two ends. In DNA, the CDR3 is TGTGCCAGCAGTTTGGGGGGTATGAACACTGAAGCTTTCTTT. Amino acid sequence: CASSLGGMNTEAFF.

For this clone: Distinct nucleotide sequences in the sample also encode this CDR3. The rearrangement joins TRBV9 to TRBJ1-1, with a possible D match to TRBD1 (5 bases). This CDR3 has 15 amino acids. With 0 bases removed from V and 3 bases from J, the gap between germline ends came to 12 bases. Germline lookup yields CDR1 SGDLS and CDR2 YYNGEE. The CDR3 DNA follows: TGTGCCAGCAGCGTAGGGGGCCCCTGGGACACTGAAGCTTTCTTT. It yields the protein CASSVGGPWDTEAFF.

This clone was recorded a few times. The genes are TRBV7-2 and TRBJ1-1; the D gene is possibly TRBD1 (5 bases). V was cut by 3 bases and J by 3 bases, with 11 bases left in between. Germline CDR1 reads SGHTA; CDR2 reads FQGNSA. The length of the CDR3 is 14 residues. The CDR3 DNA reads as TGTGCCAGCAGCTTCCAGGGTAGGGACACTGAAGCTTTCTTT. Translation gives CASSFQGRDTEAFF.

J is TRBJ1-2 and V is TRBV12-2. TRBV12-2 is a listed pseudogene. The CDR3 is made up of 12 amino acids. The CDR3 loop is CASRHRGYGYTF. CDR3 DNA: TGTGCAAGTCGCCATCGGGGATATGGCTACACCTTC.

The chain links TRBV5-1 to TRBJ2-1; 8 bases map to TRBD2. V lost 3 bases and J lost 4; bases outside the gene matches: 18. The length of the CDR3 is 19 residues. The germline V gene has CDR1 SGHRS and CDR2 YFSETQ. This chain's CDR3 is CASSSNPPSGAGGYNEQFF. In DNA, the CDR3 is TGCGCCAGCAGCTCCAACCCGCCCTCGGGTGCGGGAGGTTACAATGAGCAGTTCTTC.

The chain is built from TRBV4-1 and TRBJ1-2, with 7 bases fitting TRBD1. V trimming: 0 bases; J trimming: 2 bases; junction bases outside the gene matches: 12. The CDR3 extends over 18 amino acids. Germline-derived CDR1 and CDR2 are MGHRA and YSYEKL. CDR3 nucleotide sequence: TGCGCCAGCAGCCAAGATCTGGAGCCCGGGACAGCCAACTATGGCTACACCTTC. Translation: CASSQDLEPGTANYGYTF.

The V call is TRBV9, the J call TRBJ2-7, with 12 bases fitting TRBD2. The V gene end was trimmed by 4 bases and the J gene end by 4 bases; junction bases not matched to a gene: 3. CDR3 length: 14 residues. The germline V gene has CDR1 SGDLS and CDR2 YYNGEE. Written as DNA, the CDR3 is TGTGCCAGCAGCCGGACTAGCGGGGAGTACGAGCAGTACTTC. It translates to CASSRTSGEYEQYF.

The rearrangement uses TRBV7-2 and TRBJ1-2; D remains ambiguous. Trimming stripped 1 base from V and 6 bases from J, with 12 bases between. CDR3 length equals 14 residues. Germline V gene lookup returns CDR1 SGHTA and CDR2 FQGNSA. For the CDR3, the DNA is TGTGCCAGCAGCTTAGGCCCGGAGTCCAATGGCTACACCTTC. It codes for CASSLGPESNGYTF.

This clone was detected only once. This sequence joins TRBV29-1 and TRBJ2-1, with TRBD1 matching over 9 bases. Germline CDR1 is SQVTM and CDR2 is ANQGSEA. Trimming at V came to 7 bases and at J to 7 bases, leaving 5 bases not matched to a gene. The CDR3 loop spans 12 amino acids. Here the CDR3 reads CSGAGQGNEQFF. The CDR3, as DNA: TGCAGCGGTGCGGGACAGGGTAATGAGCAGTTCTTC.

V usage is TRBV7-2 and J usage is TRBJ1-1, with D unresolved. This CDR3 comprises 16 residues. The germline V and J ends were trimmed by 5 bases and 1 base, with 17 bases remaining between them. In germline, CDR1 is SGHTA, CDR2 FQGNSA. The CDR3 nucleotides read TGTGCCAGCAGCCCCGAGTGGGTCGGGAGGAACACTGAAGCTTTCTTT. Its translation is CASSPEWVGRNTEAFF. The whole variable domain, filled in from reference TRBV7-2 and TRBJ1-1, reads GAGVSQSPSNKVTEKGKDVELRCDPISGHTALYWYRQSLGQGLEFLIYFQGNSAPDKSGLPSDRFSAERTGGSVSTLTIQRTQQEDSAVYLCASSPEWVGRNTEAFFGQGTRLTVV.

This clone was seen just once. The rearrangement joins TRBV10-3 to TRBJ2-5; D unclear. Trimming removed 8 bases from V and 2 bases from J, with 9 bases in between. There are 12 residues in the CDR3. Germline V lookup: CDR1 ENHRY, CDR2 SYGVKD. The chain's CDR3 is CAIGPAQETQYF. The CDR3 coding sequence is TGTGCCATCGGGCCCGCACAAGAGACCCAGTACTTC.

This clone has just one count. The chain combines TRBV13 with TRBJ1-6; possible D gene TRBD1, 5 bases. V was cut by 2 bases and J by 6 bases, with 14 bases left in between. The germline V gene has CDR1 PRHDT and CDR2 FYEKMQ (reference sequence). This CDR3 comprises 16 residues. CDR3 sequence (DNA): TGTGCCAGCAGCTTATCCGGTAGACAGATTAATTCACCCCTCCACTTT. Protein sequence: CASSLSGRQINSPLHF. Filled out from reference TRBV13 and TRBJ1-6, the complete variable domain reads AAGVIQSPRHLIKEKRETATLKCYPIPRHDTVYWYQQGPGQDPQFLISFYEKMQSDKGSIPDRFSAQQFSDYHSELNMSSLELGDSALYFCASSLSGRQINSPLHFGNGTRLTVT.

This rearrangement joins TRBV7-2 to TRBJ2-7, with 8 nucleotides matching TRBD1. CDR1 SGHTA and CDR2 FQGNSA come from the germline V gene. J was trimmed by 0 bases and V by 6 bases; bases with no gene match: 10. The CDR3 runs to 16 residues. The CDR3 nucleotides read TGTGCCAGCAGAGCGCAGGGGGCGTTGCACTCCTACGAGCAGTACTTC. As protein: CASRAQGALHSYEQYF.

The chain is built from TRBV7-2 and TRBJ2-6; D is unclear. CDR1 is SGHTA and CDR2 is FQGNSA in the germline V gene. V lost 3 bases, J lost 0 bases, and 12 bases lay in between. This CDR3 has 17 amino acids. CDR3 nucleotide sequence: TGTGCCAGCAGCTTCGAGCCTACTTTCTCTGGGGCCAACGTCCTGACTTTC. Its protein is CASSFEPTFSGANVLTF.